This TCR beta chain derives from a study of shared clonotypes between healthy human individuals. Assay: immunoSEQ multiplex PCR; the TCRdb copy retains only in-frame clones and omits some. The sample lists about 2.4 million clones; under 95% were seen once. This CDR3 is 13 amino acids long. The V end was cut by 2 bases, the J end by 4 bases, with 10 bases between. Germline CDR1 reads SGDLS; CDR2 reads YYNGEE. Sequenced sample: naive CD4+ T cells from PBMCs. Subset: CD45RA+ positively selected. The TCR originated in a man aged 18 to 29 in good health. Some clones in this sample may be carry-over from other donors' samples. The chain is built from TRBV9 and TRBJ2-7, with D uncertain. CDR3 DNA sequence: TGTGCCAGCAGCGTCACACCCGAATACGAGCAGTACTTC. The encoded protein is CASSVTPEYEQYF. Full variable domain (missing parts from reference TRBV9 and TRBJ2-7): DSGVTQTPKHLITATGQRVTLRCSPRSGDLSVYWYQQSLDQGLQFLIQYYNGEERAKGNILERFSAQQFPDLHSELNLSSLELGDSALYFCASSVTPEYEQYFGPGTRLTVT.